The 30 T cell receptor beta chains below all came from one sample that was sequenced in a study of OX40 agonist ivuxolimab in advanced cancers. Assay: immunoSEQ multiplex PCR; the TCRdb copy retains only in-frame clones and omits some. The table includes 35,000 to 40,000 clones, approximately 92% detected once. This material consisted of CD4+ or CD8+ T cells sorted from blood, taken in a trial of the OX40 agonist ivuxolimab. The receptors come from an adult with an advanced solid tumor such as melanoma, head and neck, liver or kidney cancer.

The chain combines TRBV11-2 with TRBJ2-1, with D possibly being TRBD1 or TRBD2 (6 bases each). V was clipped by 1 base and J by 9 bases, with 10 bases between them. The germline gives CDR1 SGHAT, CDR2 FQNNGV. This CDR3 is 13 amino acids long. Here the CDR3 reads CASSLGGAGEQFF. DNA for the CDR3: TGTGCCAGCAGCTTAGGGGGGGCGGGTGAGCAGTTCTTC.

The J gene is TRBJ2-4, the V gene TRBV18; maybe TRBD1 (5 bases). The CDR3 spans 14 residues. Germline assignment: CDR1 KGHSH and CDR2 LQKENI. Trimming pared 5 bases from V and 6 bases from J, leaving 14 bases between. The CDR3 is CASSTDSPANIQYF. DNA of the CDR3: TGTGCCAGCTCAACCGACAGCCCCGCAAACATTCAGTACTTC.

The chain combines TRBV29-1 with TRBJ1-1; D possibly corresponds to TRBD1 (6 bases). The germline V gene has CDR1 SQVTM and CDR2 ANQGSEA. This CDR3 comprises 12 residues. V shed 4 bases and J shed 2 bases, with 8 bases lying between them. Here the CDR3 reads CSVVRGNTEAFF. The CDR3 coding sequence is TGCAGCGTTGTCAGGGGTAACACTGAAGCTTTCTTT.

This sequence joins TRBV28 and TRBJ2-3; 12 bases map to TRBD2. The germline V gene has CDR1 MDHEN and CDR2 SYDVKM. CDR3 length: 14 residues. Trimming removed 4 bases from V and 4 bases from J; junction bases left unmatched: 0. The CDR3 is CASSSSGRADTQYF. DNA of the CDR3: TGTGCCAGCAGTTCTAGCGGGAGGGCAGATACGCAGTATTTT.

The V gene is TRBV5-1, the J gene TRBJ2-7; 7 bases align to TRBD2. Unmatched junction bases numbered 9, after V lost 4 bases and J lost 2 bases. There are 15 residues in the CDR3. CDR1 and CDR2 from the germline V gene are SGHRS and YFSETQ. CDR3 protein: CASSGRDYSPYEQYF. The CDR3 DNA reads as TGCGCCAGCAGCGGCCGGGACTACTCCCCCTACGAGCAGTACTTC.

This chain connects TRBV6-5 to TRBJ1-1; TRBD1 matches 7 bases. CDR1 and CDR2 from the germline V gene are MNHEY and SVGAGI. The CDR3 is 15 amino acids. V trimming: 0 bases; J trimming: 1 base; junction bases outside the gene matches: 2. The CDR3 DNA reads TGTGCCAGCAGTTACTCGGGACAGCCGAACACTGAAGCTTTCTTT. It encodes CASSYSGQPNTEAFF.

This clone appeared once. The gene calls are TRBV5-1 and TRBJ2-1; 11 nucleotides agree with TRBD2. Looked up from germline, CDR1 is SGHRS and CDR2 is YFSETQ. The junction had 4 bases not matched to a gene; V was cut back by 2 bases and J by 3 bases. The CDR3 has 16 residues. The DNA for the CDR3 is TGCGCCAGCAGCTTTTCCGGGACTAGCGGCTACAATGAGCAGTTCTTC. It is translated as CASSFSGTSGYNEQFF.

The chain employs TRBV9 and TRBJ2-1; 7 positions match TRBD2. The CDR3 is made up of 15 amino acids. V shed 4 bases, J shed 2 bases, and the junction held 6 bases outside the gene matches. CDR1 is SGDLS and CDR2 is YYNGEE in the germline V gene. This chain's CDR3 is CASSPPGTTYNEQFF. The CDR3 DNA reads as TGTGCCAGCAGCCCTCCCGGGACTACCTACAATGAGCAGTTCTTC.

The chain couples TRBV6-5 to TRBJ2-2; TRBD2 matches 13 bases. This CDR3 region has 15 residues. Trimming took 6 bases from V and 5 from J; bases not matched to a gene: 3. CDR1 is MNHEY, CDR2 SVGAGI, per germline. CDR3 DNA: TGTGCCAGCAGACTAGCGGGAGGGCGTACCGGGGAGCTGTTTTTT. Its protein is CASRLAGGRTGELFF.

The chain couples TRBV27 to TRBJ1-1; possibly TRBD1 for D (5 bases). Germline V gives CDR1 MNHEY, CDR2 SMNVEV (reference sequence). Trimming removed 6 bases at V and 7 bases at J, with 15 bases between. This CDR3 has 13 amino acids. CDR3 loop: CASSPRDGYEAFF. CDR3 coding DNA: TGTGCCAGCAGCCCCCGGGACGGATATGAAGCTTTCTTT.

V is TRBV27 and J is TRBJ1-2; D unclear. The germline V gene has CDR1 MNHEY and CDR2 SMNVEV (reference sequence). The CDR3 is made up of 13 amino acids. The V end lost 6 bases, the J end lost 6 bases, and 14 bases lay between the germline ends. As DNA, the CDR3 is TGTGCCAGCAGACCGGGGTCAACAGATGGCTACACCTTC. Encoded protein: CASRPGSTDGYTF.

The chain couples TRBV28 to TRBJ2-2, with D hard to call. CDR3 length: 14 residues. V dropped 0 bases and J dropped 0 bases, with 2 bases sitting between them. Looked up from germline, CDR1 is MDHEN and CDR2 is SYDVKM. CDR3 amino acids: CASSLWANTGELFF. The CDR3 DNA reads TGTGCCAGCAGTTTATGGGCGAACACCGGGGAGCTGTTTTTT.

The chain links TRBV28 to TRBJ1-5; D is undetermined. This CDR3 has 12 residues. Germline V gene data show CDR1 as MDHEN and CDR2 as SYDVKM. Between the trimmed V and J ends, which lost 5 bases and 11 bases, there was a span of 13 bases. CDR3 in DNA: TGTGCCAGCAGTGATTACGGTTACGCCCAGCATTTT. Protein product: CASSDYGYAQHF.

The chain couples TRBV14 to TRBJ1-1; D not certain. There are 14 residues in the CDR3. Germline CDR1 is SGHDN and CDR2 is FVKESK. Trimming pared 4 bases from V and 0 bases from J, leaving 9 bases between. CDR3 sequence reads: CASSPPGLNTEAFF. The CDR3 region has the DNA TGTGCCAGCAGCCCGCCAGGTTTGAACACTGAAGCTTTCTTT.

The chain employs TRBV20-1 and TRBJ1-2, with TRBD1 identical over 8 bases. Germline CDR1 reads DFQATT; CDR2 reads SNEGSKA (reference sequence). V shed 5 bases, J shed 8 bases, and the junction held 4 bases outside the gene matches. The CDR3 is 11 residues long. CDR3 protein: CSAEQGEGYTF. The CDR3 nucleotides read TGCAGTGCTGAACAGGGGGAAGGCTACACCTTC.

The table lists this clone with a few counts. This chain joins TRBV10-1 and TRBJ2-7; D gene unclear. This CDR3 spans 13 amino acids. The V gene lost 6 bases and the J gene lost 1 base, with 10 bases spanning the gap. Germline assignment: CDR1 WNHNN and CDR2 SYGVQD (reference sequence). DNA of the CDR3: TGCGCCAGCAGCGAATTGCGGTCCTACGAGCAGTACGTC. Amino acid sequence: CASSELRSYEQYV.

The gene calls are TRBV9 and TRBJ2-2, with a possible D match to TRBD1 (6 bases). Trimming removed 4 bases at V and 6 bases at J, with 13 bases between. Per the germline V gene, CDR1 is SGDLS and CDR2 is YYNGEE. The CDR3 is 14 residues long. The DNA of the CDR3 is TGTGCCAGCAGCATCTTACAGGGTCCCGGGGAGCTGTTTTTT. This gives the protein CASSILQGPGELFF. Full variable domain (remainder filled in from reference TRBV9 and TRBJ2-2): DSGVTQTPKHLITATGQRVTLRCSPRSGDLSVYWYQQSLDQGLQFLIQYYNGEERAKGNILERFSAQQFPDLHSELNLSSLELGDSALYFCASSILQGPGELFFGEGSRLTVL.

In regard to this clone: An end of the junction differs from the germline gene, which may be a read error. This chain joins TRBV7-7 and TRBJ2-1, with TRBD2 matching 12 bases. The germline V gene has CDR1 SSHAT and CDR2 FNYEAQ (reference sequence). The CDR3 has 16 residues. CDR3 residues: CASSLTTSGSYNEQFF. CDR3 DNA: TGTGCTAGCAGCTTAACGACTAGCGGGAGCTACAATGAGCAGTTCTTC.

The chain joins TRBV4-1 to TRBJ2-5; tentatively, D is TRBD1 (5 bases). The V end lost 4 bases, the J end lost 0 bases, and 18 bases lay between the germline ends. Per the germline V gene, CDR1 is MGHRA and CDR2 is YSYEKL. The CDR3 runs 17 residues. The CDR3 spells CASSRKGPGSYQETQYF. The CDR3 coding sequence is TGCGCCAGCAGCCGGAAGGGGCCAGGTTCTTACCAAGAGACCCAGTACTTC.

The J gene is TRBJ1-2, the V gene TRBV9, with D possibly matching TRBD1 (5 bases). The CDR3 consists of 16 residues. Germline V gene sequence: CDR1 SGDLS, CDR2 YYNGEE. V lost 6 bases, J lost 4 bases, and 22 bases lay in between. Written as DNA, the CDR3 is TGTGCCAGCAACCTAGGGAGCGGGGACTCCCTCTATGGCTACACCTTC. Translating gives CASNLGSGDSLYGYTF.

Note on this clone: Its ends do not fully match the called genes, so a read error is possible. CDR3 nucleotides: TGTGTCAGCAGCGGACGGACGGGATACACTGAAGCTTTCTTT. Translating gives CVSSGRTGYTEAFF. This chain joins TRBV5-8 and TRBJ1-1; D call uncertain. CDR1 is SGHTS, CDR2 YDEGEE, per germline. The CDR3 is 14 residues long.

The chain employs TRBV27 and TRBJ2-5; 7 nucleotides agree with TRBD1. From germline, CDR1 is MNHEY and CDR2 SMNVEV (reference sequence). The CDR3 consists of 15 residues. Losses at the gene ends were 8 bases for V and 1 base for J; bases not matched to a gene: 10. Here the CDR3 reads CASLPTGQLQETQYF. DNA of the CDR3: TGTGCCAGCCTCCCGACAGGGCAGCTCCAAGAGACCCAGTACTTC.

This chain joins TRBV28 and TRBJ1-1, with TRBD1 matching over 7 bases. The CDR3 has 14 residues. The junction had 9 bases not matched to a gene; V was cut back by 7 bases and J by 4 bases. Germline CDR1 and CDR2: MDHEN and SYDVKM. CDR3 in amino acids: CASNRAEGATEAFF. DNA of the CDR3: TGTGCCAGCAACCGGGCCGAGGGGGCCACTGAAGCTTTCTTT. Together with reference TRBV28 and TRBJ1-1, the CDR3 gives the full variable domain: DVKVTQSSRYLVKRTGEKVFLECVQDMDHENMFWYRQDPGLGLRLIYFSYDVKMKEKGDIPEGYSVSREKKERFSLILESASTNQTSMYLCASNRAEGATEAFFGQGTRLTVV.

The rearrangement joins TRBV5-5 to TRBJ2-1, with D perhaps TRBD2 (5 bases). The V gene lost 4 bases and the J gene lost 8 bases, with 7 bases spanning the gap. CDR3 length equals 11 residues. CDR1 is SGHKS and CDR2 is YYEKEE in the germline V gene (reference sequence). CDR3 nucleotides: TGTGCCAGCAGCGACTATGATGAGCAGTTCTTC. As protein: CASSDYDEQFF.

This clone was recorded only once. This chain uses TRBV4-1 with TRBJ1-5; weak D call: TRBD1 (6 bases). V shed 4 bases and J shed 1 base, with 11 bases lying between them. In germline, CDR1 is MGHRA, CDR2 YSYEKL. There are 15 residues in the CDR3. The CDR3 region has the DNA TGCGCCAGCAGCCTAGGGGGTTGGAGCAATCAGCCCCAGCATTTT. Translated, it gives CASSLGGWSNQPQHF.

The chain uses TRBV9 and TRBJ2-7, with D maybe TRBD2 (6 bases). The end of the DNA fits TRBJ2-1 better, so the J call may be wrong. Germline CDR1 is SGDLS and CDR2 is YYNGEE. This CDR3 is built from 15 residues. CDR3 in DNA: TGTGCCAGCAGCGTAGAGGGCGGGATGGCAAATGAGCAGTTCTTC. Encoded protein: CASSVEGGMANEQFF.

This sequence joins TRBV2 and TRBJ2-1; D possibly corresponds to TRBD2 (6 bases). The CDR3 spans 14 residues. Germline V CDR1 and CDR2: SNHLY, FYNNEI. Trimming cost V 5 bases and J 6 bases, with 14 bases left between them. In nucleotides, the CDR3 is TGTGCCAGCAGTCCGGGACTCCCCCCCAATGAGCAGTTCTTC. This codes for CASSPGLPPNEQFF.

The rearrangement links TRBV9 to TRBJ2-1, with a weak D call TRBD2 (5 bases). V was shortened by 0 bases and J by 6 bases, with 10 bases between the two germline ends. The CDR3 extends over 14 amino acids. Germline V gives CDR1 SGDLS, CDR2 YYNGEE. CDR3 bases: TGTGCCAGCAGCGTAGCGGGAAGTGGCAATGAGCAGTTCTTC. Protein: CASSVAGSGNEQFF.

V and J are TRBV6-1 and TRBJ2-7; D possibly corresponds to TRBD1 (7 bases). The ends were cut back, 4 bases at V and 6 bases at J, with 13 bases in the middle. The CDR3 is 13 residues long. Germline V gives CDR1 MNHNS, CDR2 SASEGT. The chain's CDR3 is CASSAGGGVEQYF. In DNA, the CDR3 is TGTGCCAGCAGTGCAGGAGGGGGCGTCGAGCAGTACTTC.

The chain uses TRBV28 and TRBJ2-5; 8 bases fit TRBD2. CDR1 is MDHEN, CDR2 SYDVKM, per germline. This CDR3 spans 14 amino acids. V trimming: 4 bases; J trimming: 5 bases; junction bases outside the gene matches: 6. CDR3 sequence (DNA): TGTGCCAGCAGTTCTAGGCGGGGGGTCGAGACCCAGTACTTC. Protein product: CASSSRRGVETQYF.